The 29 T cell receptor beta chains in this list originate from one sample, sequenced in a study of blood T cell repertoires in COVID-19. Clones were read by immunoSEQ multiplex PCR, and TCRdb kept only the in-frame ones, dropping some. Of about 21,000 clones in the sample, roughly 84% were seen once. The sequencing sample was made of peripheral blood. These receptors were obtained from a human donor with active COVID-19. The donor label of this sample is uncertain.

The chain is built from TRBV6-1 and TRBJ1-5; 7 nucleotides align to TRBD1. Germline trimming cut 0 bases from V and 0 bases from J; bases unmatched to any gene: 5. Germline CDR1 is MNHNS and CDR2 is SASEGT. The length of the CDR3 is 17 residues. The DNA of the CDR3 is TGTGCCAGCAGTGAAGCGGGACAGACTTATAGCAATCAGCCCCAGCATTTT. It codes for CASSEAGQTYSNQPQHF.

This clone was seen once. J is TRBJ1-2 and V is TRBV28; D not resolved. Germline CDR1 is MDHEN and CDR2 is SYDVKM. Trimming removed 4 bases at V and 4 bases at J, with 7 bases between. This CDR3 region has 12 residues. CDR3 protein: CASSSEFYGYTF. The CDR3, as DNA: TGTGCCAGCAGTTCCGAGTTCTATGGCTACACCTTC.

This clone was picked up one time. CDR3 protein: CASSQDNGQASYEQYF. For the CDR3, the DNA is TGTGCCAGCAGCCAAGATAATGGGCAGGCGTCCTACGAGCAGTACTTC. The rearrangement links TRBV4-2 to TRBJ2-7; D gene unclear. V lost 0 bases and J lost 1, with 13 bases in between. The CDR3 spans 16 residues. Looked up from germline, CDR1 is LGHNA and CDR2 is YNFKEQ.

This clone was detected only a few times. The chain joins TRBV6-4 to TRBJ2-2; 9 nucleotides align to TRBD1. The CDR3 has 15 amino acids. CDR1 and CDR2 from the germline V gene are MRHNA and SNTAGT. V gave up 4 bases and J gave up 4 bases; unmatched junction bases: 4. The CDR3 coding sequence is TGTGCCAGCAGTGTGGACAGGGGCGGCACCGGGGAGCTGTTTTTT. It translates to CASSVDRGGTGELFF.

This clone was seen just once. The chain recombines TRBV5-1 with TRBJ2-2; D remains unclear. There are 17 residues in the CDR3. Trimming removed 1 base from V and 0 bases from J, with 13 bases in between. In germline, CDR1 is SGHRS, CDR2 YFSETQ. The CDR3, as DNA: TGCGCCAGCAGCTTGAAAGTGTCAGTTTCGAACACCGGGGAGCTGTTTTTT. It yields the protein CASSLKVSVSNTGELFF.

The V gene is TRBV19, the J gene TRBJ1-4, with D tentatively TRBD1 (6 bases). The CDR3 totals 14 residues. The germline CDR1 and CDR2 sequences are LNHDA and SQIVND (reference sequence). Trimming pared 8 bases from V and 8 bases from J, leaving 18 bases between. CDR3 in amino acids: CASPPGQGLEKLFF. The CDR3 DNA follows: TGTGCCAGTCCCCCCGGGCAGGGGCTGGAAAAACTGTTTTTT.

The chain combines TRBV19 with TRBJ2-3; weak D call: TRBD1 (5 bases). Trimming left V 4 bases short and J 2 bases short, with 10 bases between. The CDR3 runs to 14 residues. CDR1 and CDR2 from the germline V gene are LNHDA and SQIVND (reference sequence). The CDR3 sequence: CASSRRQFTDTQYF. The CDR3 DNA sequence: TGTGCCAGTAGTAGGAGACAGTTCACAGATACGCAGTATTTT.

V and J are TRBV5-1 and TRBJ2-5, with 7 nucleotides matching TRBD1. The CDR3 extends over 15 amino acids. The germline V gene has CDR1 SGHRS and CDR2 YFSETQ. With 0 bases clipped from V and 2 bases from J, the junction kept 4 bases outside the gene matches. CDR3 loop: CASSLGTGQQETQYF. The CDR3 nucleotides read TGCGCCAGCAGCTTGGGGACAGGTCAACAAGAGACCCAGTACTTC.

In this sample, this clone turned up a few times. This chain uses TRBV28 with TRBJ2-1, with TRBD2 matching 7 bases. CDR1 is MDHEN, CDR2 SYDVKM, per germline. V lost 5 bases to trimming and J lost 7 bases; unmatched junction nucleotides: 14. The CDR3 length is 16 residues. The CDR3: CASSTRAGRRGNEQFF. The CDR3, as DNA: TGTGCCAGCAGTACCCGAGCGGGACGAAGAGGTAATGAGCAGTTCTTC.

The V and J genes are TRBV29-1 and TRBJ2-1, with a possible D match to TRBD1 (5 bases). Trimming removed 6 bases from V and 1 base from J, with 16 bases in between. There are 15 residues in the CDR3. The germline gives CDR1 SQVTM, CDR2 ANQGSEA. The CDR3 sequence is CSVPREGRSYNEQFF. As DNA, the CDR3 is TGCAGCGTCCCCAGGGAAGGACGATCCTACAATGAGCAGTTCTTC.

V usage is TRBV19 and J usage is TRBJ2-5; 11 bases are a match to TRBD2. With V trimmed by 8 bases and J by 3 bases, 2 bases remained unmatched. CDR3 length: 13 residues. Germline lookup yields CDR1 LNHDA and CDR2 SQIVND (reference sequence). This CDR3 reads CASRGLAEETQYF. For the CDR3, the DNA is TGTGCCAGTCGGGGACTAGCGGAAGAGACCCAGTACTTC. Full variable domain (missing parts from reference TRBV19 and TRBJ2-5): DGGITQSPKYLFRKEGQNVTLSCEQNLNHDAMYWYRQDPGQGLRLIYYSQIVNDFQKGDIAEGYSVSREKKESFPLTVTSAQKNPTAFYLCASRGLAEETQYFGPGTRLLVL.

On this clone: Other DNA sequences from this sample encode an identical CDR3 as well. The rearrangement joins TRBV3-1 (or the pseudogene TRBV3-2) to TRBJ2-3; 7 bases align to TRBD2. Per germline, CDR1 LGHDT and CDR2 YNNKEL (reference sequence). With V trimmed by 1 base and J by 0 bases, 1 base remained unmatched. The CDR3 has 15 residues. CDR3 region: CASSQGGSSTDTQYF. The CDR3 DNA reads TGTGCCAGCAGCCAAGGCGGGAGCAGCACAGATACGCAGTATTTT.

This clone was recorded only once. V and J are TRBV7-9 and TRBJ2-7; D is ambiguous. The CDR3 totals 15 residues. Looked up from germline, CDR1 is SEHNR and CDR2 is FQNEAQ (reference sequence). V shed 1 base and J shed 2 bases, with 12 bases lying between them. CDR3 DNA: TGTGCCAGCAGCTTAGTAGCCTACCCGACCTACGAGCAGTACTTC. Translation gives CASSLVAYPTYEQYF. Full variable domain (outside the CDR3, taken from reference TRBV7-9 and TRBJ2-7): DTGVSQNPRHKITKRGQNVTFRCDPISEHNRLYWYRQTLGQGPEFLTYFQNEAQLEKSRLLSDRFSAERPKGSFSTLEIQRTEQGDSAMYLCASSLVAYPTYEQYFGPGTRLTVT.

V usage is TRBV12-3 or TRBV12-4 and J usage is TRBJ2-3; unclear D gene. This CDR3 region has 13 residues. Trimming took off 7 bases at V and 0 bases at J, with 8 bases between the two ends. The CDR3 loop reads CASTLDSTDTQYF. DNA for the CDR3: TGTGCCAGCACCCTAGATAGCACAGATACGCAGTATTTT.

The rearrangement uses TRBV5-1 and TRBJ2-2, with a possible D match to TRBD1 (6 bases). Germline V gene sequence: CDR1 SGHRS, CDR2 YFSETQ. The CDR3 covers 16 residues. Trimming cost V 4 bases and J 6 bases, with 19 bases left between them. CDR3 nucleotides: TGCGCCAGCAGCGTCCAGACAGGCAAACACGCCGGGGAGCTGTTTTTT. It is translated as CASSVQTGKHAGELFF.

The V gene is TRBV25-1, the J gene TRBJ1-5; TRBD1 matches 7 bases. Germline CDR1 MGHDK, CDR2 SYGVNS. The CDR3 spans 14 residues. The V segment lost 6 bases and the J segment 3 bases; nucleotides outside the gene matches: 5. CDR3 loop: CASSQTGFNQPQHF. CDR3 bases: TGTGCCAGCAGCCAGACAGGGTTCAATCAGCCCCAGCATTTT.

The table lists this clone with a few counts. The chain joins TRBV2 to TRBJ1-1; 7 positions match TRBD1. CDR3 length: 13 amino acids. V shed 7 bases and J 1 base; nucleotides not matched to a gene: 3. Germline assignment: CDR1 SNHLY and CDR2 FYNNEI. In DNA, the CDR3 is TGTGCCAGCATTGACAGGGCGAACACTGAAGCTTTCTTT. Translated, it gives CASIDRANTEAFF.

The chain carries TRBV24-1 and TRBJ2-3; D is possibly TRBD1 (6 bases). The CDR3 length is 15 residues. Trimming left V 5 bases short and J 5 bases short, with 16 bases between. The V gene's germline CDR1 is KGHDR and CDR2 SFDVKD. The CDR3 sequence: CATSAGGGSGDTQYF. The DNA for the CDR3 is TGTGCCACCAGTGCCGGTGGGGGCTCCGGAGATACGCAGTATTTT.

This rearrangement joins TRBV5-5 to TRBJ2-2; 8 bases fit TRBD2. CDR3 length equals 15 residues. Germline V gene lookup returns CDR1 SGHKS and CDR2 YYEKEE (reference sequence). V lost 4 bases and J lost 8; bases outside the gene matches: 10. The CDR3 region is CASSPGPGLEGELFF. The CDR3 DNA reads TGTGCCAGCAGCCCCGGTCCGGGACTAGAGGGGGAGCTGTTTTTT.

CDR3 bases: TGTGCCAGCAGACGGGGCAGGGGTCGTGAAAAACTGTTTTTT. Amino acids: CASRRGRGREKLFF. The rearrangement joins TRBV6-4 to TRBJ1-4; D might be TRBD1 (6 bases). This CDR3 spans 14 amino acids. Trimming pared 6 bases from V and 7 bases from J, leaving 15 bases between. The V gene's germline CDR1 is MRHNA and CDR2 SNTAGT.

The V call is TRBV27, the J call TRBJ1-2; the match to TRBD1 covers 8 bases. The CDR3 runs to 15 residues. V was clipped by 5 bases and J by 5 bases; unmatched bases: 10. CDR1 and CDR2 (germline): MNHEY, SMNVEV (reference sequence). The CDR3 loop reads CASSPSTGVMYGYTF. DNA for the CDR3: TGTGCCAGCAGTCCGTCGACAGGGGTGATGTATGGCTACACCTTC.

This clone appeared a single time. V and J are TRBV24-1 and TRBJ1-5; a possible D gene is TRBD1 (6 bases). This CDR3 is built from 18 residues. V was clipped by 0 bases and J by 5 bases, with 19 bases between them. The germline V gene has CDR1 KGHDR and CDR2 SFDVKD. The CDR3 nucleotides read TGTGCCACCAGTGATTTGATTCCTCAGGGGCTGGGGGATCAGCCCCAGCATTTT. Translation: CATSDLIPQGLGDQPQHF.

This chain joins TRBV5-6 and TRBJ1-1, with D possibly being TRBD1 (5 bases). The CDR3 has 15 residues. CDR1 and CDR2 (germline): SGHDT, YYEEEE. V lost 1 base and J 2 bases, leaving 12 bases between the germline ends. The CDR3 DNA reads TGTGCCAGCAGCTTGAGGCCAGGGTTAAACACTGAAGCTTTCTTT. This translates into CASSLRPGLNTEAFF.

V and J are TRBV3-1 (or the pseudogene TRBV3-2) and TRBJ1-6, with no clear D. The CDR3 runs to 16 residues. V lost 5 bases and J 0 bases, leaving 11 bases between the germline ends. Germline CDR1 is LGHDT and CDR2 is YNNKEL (reference sequence). CDR3 in DNA: TGTGCCAGCAGCTCAGCTAGGAGCTCCTATAATTCACCCCTCCACTTT. Residues: CASSSARSSYNSPLHF.

The chain uses TRBV10-3 and TRBJ2-7; TRBD1 agrees at 8 bases. The CDR3 has 13 amino acids. Trimming at V came to 11 bases and at J to 3 bases, leaving 9 bases not matched to a gene. CDR1 and CDR2 from the germline V gene are ENHRY and SYGVKD. The CDR3 here is CAAQQGGLYEQYF. The CDR3 DNA reads TGTGCCGCCCAACAGGGGGGCCTCTACGAGCAGTACTTC.

The genes are TRBV18 and TRBJ2-7, with 7 bases lining up with TRBD1. The CDR3 has 12 residues. Per germline, CDR1 KGHSH and CDR2 LQKENI. Trimming cost V 6 bases and J 7 bases; bases outside gene matches: 6. The DNA for the CDR3 is TGTGCCAGCTCCCCGACAGGGCAAGAGCAGTACTTC. Translating gives CASSPTGQEQYF.

This chain connects TRBV7-3 to TRBJ1-1, with a weak D call TRBD1 (5 bases). CDR3 size: 16 residues. V was trimmed by 2 bases and J by 4 bases, leaving 17 bases between them. CDR1 is SGHTA, CDR2 FQGTGA, per germline. CDR3 region: CASSLGLLGGGTEAFF. CDR3 DNA: TGTGCCAGCAGCTTAGGATTGTTAGGCGGGGGCACTGAAGCTTTCTTT.

A few counts support this clone. The rearrangement uses TRBV6-5 and TRBJ1-1, with no clear D. The CDR3 loop spans 13 amino acids. The germline V gene has CDR1 MNHEY and CDR2 SVGAGI. The V gene lost 7 bases and the J gene lost 0 bases, with 9 bases spanning the gap. The CDR3 reads CASISTVNTEAFF. CDR3 nucleotides: TGTGCCAGCATTTCAACGGTGAACACTGAAGCTTTCTTT.

This clone has a handful of counts. The chain employs TRBV5-6 and TRBJ2-7; D is perhaps TRBD1 (6 bases). CDR1 and CDR2 from the germline V gene are SGHDT and YYEEEE. The CDR3 is 15 amino acids. V dropped 0 bases and J dropped 4 bases, with 14 bases sitting between them. The CDR3 bases are TGTGCCAGCAGCTTGGCGGCAGGGGCGCCTTACGAGCAGTACTTC. It specifies CASSLAAGAPYEQYF.